The 9 T cell receptor beta chains below come from one sample, sequenced in a study of CD8+CD57+ T cells in acquired aplastic anemia. The authors sequenced patients whose flow cytometry had shown CD8+CD57+ cell expansion. Template material for TCR beta VDJ and CDR3 profiling consisted of genomic DNA. Using its own MiXCR run on the reads, TCRdb lists one record per CDR3 protein. The sample has under 150,000 distinct CDR3 sequences; over 30% are singletons. The source material was sorted CD4+, CD8+, or CD8+CD57+ T cells (not recorded which) from PBMCs. These receptors all stem from a human donor with aplastic anemia.

Ten or more counts support this clonotype. The chain links TRBV25-1 to TRBJ2-7, with 7 bases fitting TRBD1. The V segment lost 1 base and the J segment 0 bases; nucleotides outside the gene matches: 6. CDR3 size: 16 residues. Germline V lookup: CDR1 MGHDK, CDR2 SYGVNS. The CDR3 is CASSESHRGSSYEQYV. In DNA, the CDR3 is TGTGCCAGCAGTGAATCCCACAGGGGTAGCTCCTACGAGCAGTACGTC.

The sample holds many counts of this clonotype. This rearrangement joins TRBV3-1 to TRBJ2-7; unclear D gene. Deletions cut 4 bases from V and 4 bases from J, with 5 bases between. The CDR3 has 11 amino acids. The germline gives CDR1 LGHDT, CDR2 YNNKEL (reference sequence). This chain's CDR3 is CASSPLYEQYV. The CDR3 nucleotides are TGTGCCAGCAGCCCCCTTTACGAGCAGTACGTC.

This clonotype was seen repeatedly, ten times or more. The chain joins TRBV20-1 to TRBJ1-6; D might be TRBD1 (5 bases). Germline lookup yields CDR1 DFQATT and CDR2 SNEGSKA (reference sequence). The CDR3 has 15 amino acids. Trimming removed 3 bases at V and 7 bases at J, with 16 bases between. CDR3 region: CSASLPRGENSPLHF. DNA for the CDR3: TGCAGTGCTAGTTTGCCTAGAGGGGAGAATTCACCCCTCCACTTT.

Comments on this clonotype: A much larger clone lies a single base off, so this may be a read error. J is TRBJ2-7 and V is TRBV5-6; 7 positions agree with TRBD2. CDR3 length: 16 amino acids. J was trimmed by 7 bases and V by 1 base; bases with no gene match: 14. Germline CDR1 reads SGHDT; CDR2 reads YYEEEE. The chain's CDR3 is CASSLLGGGLGNEQYF. The CDR3 DNA reads as TGTGCCAGCAGCTTGTTGGGCGGGGGTTTGGGCAATGAGCAGTACTTC.

The CDR3 reads CASGRTSFYNEQFF. CDR3 nucleotides: TGTGCCAGTGGCAGGACTAGCTTCTACAATGAGCAGTTCTTC. The chain combines TRBV2 with TRBJ2-1; 8 nucleotides agree with TRBD2. Germline V gene lookup returns CDR1 SNHLY and CDR2 FYNNEI. With V trimmed by 9 bases and J by 3 bases, 7 bases remained unmatched. This CDR3 comprises 14 residues. The whole variable domain, filled in from reference TRBV2 and TRBJ2-1, reads EPEVTQTPSHQVTQMGQEVILRCVPISNHLYFYWYRQILGQKVEFLVSFYNNEISEKSEIFDDQFSVERPDGSNFTLKIRSTKLEDSAMYFCASGRTSFYNEQFFGPGTRLTVL.

This clonotype rates as medium-sized (0.01 to 0.1%). This chain joins TRBV7-6 and TRBJ1-6; D not certain. CDR3 length equals 17 residues. Trimming took off 1 base at V and 3 bases at J, with 13 bases between the two ends. In germline, CDR1 is SGHVS, CDR2 FNYEAQ. DNA of the CDR3: TGTGCCAGCAGCTTAGAAGGGCCAGAAATCTATAATTCACCCCTCCACTTT. Translating gives CASSLEGPEIYNSPLHF.

In the case of this clonotype: A much larger clone differs by one base, so this may be a read error. The CDR3 carries no conserved terminal phenylalanine or tryptophan, so it likely arises from a read error. The CDR3 DNA follows: TGCAGTGCTAGAGGGCTGACTAATGAAAAACTGTTTTTG. Translating gives CSARGLTNEKLFL. V is TRBV20-1 and J is TRBJ1-4; D gene uncertain. The CDR3 consists of 13 residues. CDR1 and CDR2 from the germline V gene are DFQATT and SNEGSKA (reference sequence). V lost 1 base and J 2 bases, leaving 5 bases between the germline ends.

This clonotype appeared many times. The CDR3 protein is CASSPGQYYTDTQYF. The CDR3 DNA is TGTGCCAGCAGCCCGGGACAGTATTACACAGATACGCAGTATTTT. V gene TRBV7-9 combines with J gene TRBJ2-3; 7 nucleotides match TRBD1. In germline, CDR1 is SEHNR, CDR2 FQNEAQ (reference sequence). The CDR3 contains 15 residues. The V segment lost 5 bases and the J segment 2 bases; nucleotides outside the gene matches: 7.

A note on this clonotype: Being one base from a much bigger clone, this may be a read error. CDR3 sequence: CASSIGQDHDAEAFF. Written as DNA, the CDR3 is TGTGCCAGCAGCATCGGACAGGACCATGACGCTGAAGCTTTCTTT. The rearrangement uses TRBV5-8 and TRBJ1-1; the match to TRBD1 covers 7 bases. Per germline, CDR1 SGHTS and CDR2 YDEGEE. The CDR3 totals 15 residues. Germline trimming cut 4 bases from V and 6 bases from J; bases unmatched to any gene: 12.